This T cell receptor beta chain was identified during a study of CD4 and CD8 cells across lung adenocarcinoma regions. The CDR3 spans 16 residues. The germline CDR1 and CDR2 sequences are SGDLS and YYNGEE. The V and J ends lost 3 bases and 7 bases, in that order; junction bases with no gene match: 10. Donors had localized lung adenocarcinoma, a non-small cell lung cancer. Using its own MiXCR run on the PCR reads, TCRdb lists one record per CDR3 protein. This sample has around 19,000 distinct CDR3 sequences; roughly half occur once, and the top ten carry about 30%. Sequencing input: CD8+ T cells from the center of a lung tumor. The chain uses TRBV9 and TRBJ2-2; 9 bases are a match to TRBD2. This receptor was taken from a female donor with lung adenocarcinoma. The CD4 and CD8 labels of this study may be unreliable. This CDR3 is CASSGGGGLAGGELFF. In DNA form, the CDR3 reads TGTGCCAGCAGCGGGGGAGGGGGACTAGCCGGCGGGGAGCTGTTTTTT.